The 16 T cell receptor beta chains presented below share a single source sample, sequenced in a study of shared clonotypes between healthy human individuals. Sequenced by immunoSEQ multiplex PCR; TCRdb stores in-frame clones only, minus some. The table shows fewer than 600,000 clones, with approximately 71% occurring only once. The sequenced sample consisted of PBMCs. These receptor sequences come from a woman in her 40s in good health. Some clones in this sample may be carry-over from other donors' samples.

The CDR3 DNA is TGTGCCAGCAGCGCCGTGGGTCTAGCGGGAGAGGCCGGGGAGCTGTTTTTT. Translating it yields CASSAVGLAGEAGELFF. The V gene is TRBV9, the J gene TRBJ2-2, with TRBD2 matching 10 bases. With V trimmed by 3 bases and J by 6 bases, 11 bases remained unmatched. There are 17 residues in the CDR3. The germline V gene has CDR1 SGDLS and CDR2 YYNGEE.

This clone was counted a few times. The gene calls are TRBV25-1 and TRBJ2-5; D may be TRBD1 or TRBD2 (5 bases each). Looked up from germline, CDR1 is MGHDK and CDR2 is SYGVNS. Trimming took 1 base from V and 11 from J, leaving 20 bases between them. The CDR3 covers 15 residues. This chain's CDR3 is CASSESGTYPRGQYF. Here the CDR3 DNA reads TGTGCCAGCAGTGAATCAGGGACCTACCCGAGAGGGCAGTACTTC. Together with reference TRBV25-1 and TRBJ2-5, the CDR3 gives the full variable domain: EADIYQTPRYLVIGTGKKITLECSQTMGHDKMYWYQQDPGMELHLIHYSYGVNSTEKGDLSSESTVSRIRTEHFPLTLESARPSHTSQYLCASSESGTYPRGQYFGPGTRLLVL.

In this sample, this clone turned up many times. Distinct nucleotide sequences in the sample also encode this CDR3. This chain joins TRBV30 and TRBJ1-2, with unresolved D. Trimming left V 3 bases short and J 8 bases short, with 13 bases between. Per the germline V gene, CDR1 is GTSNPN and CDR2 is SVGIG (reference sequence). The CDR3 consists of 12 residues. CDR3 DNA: TGTGCCTGGAGAACTCCTCCGCAGGGCTACACCTTC. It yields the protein CAWRTPPQGYTF.

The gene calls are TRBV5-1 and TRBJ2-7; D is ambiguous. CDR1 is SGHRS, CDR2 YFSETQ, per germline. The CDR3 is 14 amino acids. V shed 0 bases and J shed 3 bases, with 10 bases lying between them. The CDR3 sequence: CASSLAVGIYEQYF. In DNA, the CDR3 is TGCGCCAGCAGCTTGGCGGTAGGAATCTACGAGCAGTACTTC.

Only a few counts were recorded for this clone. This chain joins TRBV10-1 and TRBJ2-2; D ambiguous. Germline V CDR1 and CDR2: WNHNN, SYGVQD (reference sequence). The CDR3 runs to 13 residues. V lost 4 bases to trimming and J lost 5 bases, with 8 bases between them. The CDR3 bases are TGCGCCAGCAGTGTTTTGGAAACCGGGGAGCTGTTTTTT. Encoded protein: CASSVLETGELFF.

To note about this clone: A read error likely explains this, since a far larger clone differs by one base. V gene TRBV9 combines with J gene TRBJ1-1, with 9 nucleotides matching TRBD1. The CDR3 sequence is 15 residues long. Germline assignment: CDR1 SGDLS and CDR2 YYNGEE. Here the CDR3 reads CASSVGGQGHSEALF. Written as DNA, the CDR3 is TGTGCCAGCAGCGTAGGGGGACAGGGCCATTCTGAAGCTCTCTTT.

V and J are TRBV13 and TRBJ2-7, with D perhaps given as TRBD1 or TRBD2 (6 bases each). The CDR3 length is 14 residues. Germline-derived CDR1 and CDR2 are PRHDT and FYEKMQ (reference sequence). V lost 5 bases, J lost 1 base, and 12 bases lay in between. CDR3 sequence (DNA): TGTGCCAGCAGCGACACAGGGAGGTCCTACGAGCAGTACTTC. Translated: CASSDTGRSYEQYF.

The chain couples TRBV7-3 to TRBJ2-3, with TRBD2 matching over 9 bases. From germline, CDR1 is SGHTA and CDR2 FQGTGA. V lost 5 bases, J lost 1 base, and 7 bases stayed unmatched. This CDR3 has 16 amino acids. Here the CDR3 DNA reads TGTGCCAGCAGCCCATTAGCGGGAGACGGCACAGATACGCAGTATTTT. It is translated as CASSPLAGDGTDTQYF. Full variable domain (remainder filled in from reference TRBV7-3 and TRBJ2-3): GAGVSQTPSNKVTEKGKYVELRCDPISGHTALYWYRQSLGQGPEFLIYFQGTGAADDSGLPNDRFFAVRPEGSVSTLKIQRTERGDSAVYLCASSPLAGDGTDTQYFGPGTRLTVL.

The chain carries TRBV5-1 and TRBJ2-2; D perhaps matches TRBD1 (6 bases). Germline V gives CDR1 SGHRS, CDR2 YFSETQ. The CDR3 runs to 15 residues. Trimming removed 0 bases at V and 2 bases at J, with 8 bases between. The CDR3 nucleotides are TGCGCCAGCAGCTTGGGGGGACATAACACCGGGGAGCTGTTTTTT. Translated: CASSLGGHNTGELFF.

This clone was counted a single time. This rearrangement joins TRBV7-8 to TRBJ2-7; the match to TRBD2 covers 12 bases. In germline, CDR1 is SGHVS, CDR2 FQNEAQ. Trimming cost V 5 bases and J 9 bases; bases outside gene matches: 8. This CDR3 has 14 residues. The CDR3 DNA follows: TGTGCCAGCAGCCAGACTAGCGGGAGTAACGGGCAGTACTTC. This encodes CASSQTSGSNGQYF.

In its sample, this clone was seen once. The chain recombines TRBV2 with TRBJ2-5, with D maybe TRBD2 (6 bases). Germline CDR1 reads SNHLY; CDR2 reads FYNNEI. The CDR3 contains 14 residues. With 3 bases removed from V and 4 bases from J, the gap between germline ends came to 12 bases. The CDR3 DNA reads TGTGCCAGCAGTGAGGACTATAGGATAGAGACCCAGTACTTC. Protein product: CASSEDYRIETQYF.

As DNA, the CDR3 is TGTGCCAGCAGCCGGGACAGGGCTTTGAATGAGCAGTTCTTC. Encoded protein: CASSRDRALNEQFF. This sequence joins TRBV2 and TRBJ2-1, with TRBD1 matching over 9 bases. The length of the CDR3 is 14 residues. Germline CDR1 SNHLY, CDR2 FYNNEI. J gave up 7 bases and V 6 bases, and 7 bases lay outside the gene matches.

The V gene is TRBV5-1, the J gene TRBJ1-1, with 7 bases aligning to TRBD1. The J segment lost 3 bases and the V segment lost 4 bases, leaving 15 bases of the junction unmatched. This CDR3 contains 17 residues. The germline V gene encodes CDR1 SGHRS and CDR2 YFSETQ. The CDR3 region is CASSTGQVFRSDTEAFF. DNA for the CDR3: TGCGCCAGCAGCACCGGACAGGTATTCCGCTCTGACACTGAAGCTTTCTTT.

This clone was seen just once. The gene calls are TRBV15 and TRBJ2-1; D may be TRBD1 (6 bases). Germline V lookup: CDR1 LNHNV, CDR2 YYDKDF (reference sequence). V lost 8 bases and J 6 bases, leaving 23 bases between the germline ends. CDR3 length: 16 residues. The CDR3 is CATGRERGTRTNEQFF. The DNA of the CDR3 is TGTGCCACCGGAAGGGAGAGGGGGACCCGGACCAATGAGCAGTTCTTC.

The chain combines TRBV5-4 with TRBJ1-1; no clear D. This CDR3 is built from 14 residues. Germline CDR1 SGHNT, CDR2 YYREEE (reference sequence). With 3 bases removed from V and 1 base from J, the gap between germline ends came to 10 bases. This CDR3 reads CASSSGLPNTEAFF. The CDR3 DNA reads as TGTGCCAGCAGCTCCGGACTTCCGAACACTGAAGCTTTCTTT.

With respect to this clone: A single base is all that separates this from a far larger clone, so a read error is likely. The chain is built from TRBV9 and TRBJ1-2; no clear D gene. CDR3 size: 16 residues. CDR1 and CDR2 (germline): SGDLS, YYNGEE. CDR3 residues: CACSVGLGSSNYGYTF. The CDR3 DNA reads TGTGCCTGCAGCGTAGGGTTGGGCAGCTCTAACTATGGCTACACCTTC.